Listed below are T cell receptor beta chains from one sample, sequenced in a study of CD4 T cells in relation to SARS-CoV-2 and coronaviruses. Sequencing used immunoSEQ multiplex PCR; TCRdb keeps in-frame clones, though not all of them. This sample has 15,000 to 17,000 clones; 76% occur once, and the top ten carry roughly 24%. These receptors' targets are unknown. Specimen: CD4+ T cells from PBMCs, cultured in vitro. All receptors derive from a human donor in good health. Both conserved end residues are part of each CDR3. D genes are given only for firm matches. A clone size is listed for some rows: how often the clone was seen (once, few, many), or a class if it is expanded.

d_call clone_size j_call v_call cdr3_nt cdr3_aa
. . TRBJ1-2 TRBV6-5 TGTGCCAGCGCCGTGGCCAGCGACTATGGCTACACCTTC CASAVASDYGYTF
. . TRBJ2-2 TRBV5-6 TGTGCCAGCAGCTTCAGGGGAGTGGGTACCGGGGAGCTGTTTTTT CASSFRGVGTGELFF
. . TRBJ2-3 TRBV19 TGTGCCAGTAGTATAGTTCGGCTATGGTCAGATACGCAGTATTTT CASSIVRLWSDTQYF
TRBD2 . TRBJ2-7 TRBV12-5 TGTGCTAGTGGTTCGCGACTAGCGGGAGTAGGACATGGGGAGCAGTACTTC CASGSRLAGVGHGEQYF
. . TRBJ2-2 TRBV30 TGTGCCTGGCAGGGCGACGGGGAGCTGTTTTTT CAWQGDGELFF
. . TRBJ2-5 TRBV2 TGTGCCAGCAGGGGGGGTACGACGGAGACCCAGTACTTC CASRGGTTETQYF
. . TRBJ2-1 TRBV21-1 TGTGCCAGCAGTCGAAATCTCGCGGGCAATGAGCAGTTCTTC CASSRNLAGNEQFF
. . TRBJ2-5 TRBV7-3 TGTGCCAGCAGCCAGAAGCGGTTGGGGAAGCAAAGCGGGCCTGATCAAGAGACCCAGTACTTC CASSQKRLGKQSGPDQETQYF
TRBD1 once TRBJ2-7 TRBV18 TGTGCCAGCTCACCACGGGACAGGGGTAGCGAGCAGTACTTC CASSPRDRGSEQYF
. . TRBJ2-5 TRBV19 TGTGCCAGTAGTATAGGCGGTAGTCAAGAGACCCAGTACTTC CASSIGGSQETQYF
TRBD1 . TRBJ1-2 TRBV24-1 TGTGCCACCAGTGACGGGACAGGGGGCGGCTATGGCTACACCTTC CATSDGTGGGYGYTF
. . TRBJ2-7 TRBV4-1 TGCGCCAGCAGCCCCCGACAGGCGACGGAGCAGTACTTC CASSPRQATEQYF
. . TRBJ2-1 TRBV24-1 TGTGCCACCAGTCGTTTAAGATATGGCAGCGATGAGCAGTTCTTC CATSRLRYGSDEQFF
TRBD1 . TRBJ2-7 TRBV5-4 TGTGCCAGCAGCCCAACGGGACAGGGGGCGCGCGAGCAGTACTTC CASSPTGQGAREQYF
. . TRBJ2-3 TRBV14 TGTGCCAGCAGCCAAGTTGGTTTCACAGATACGCAGTATTTT CASSQVGFTDTQYF
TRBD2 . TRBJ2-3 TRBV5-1 TGCGCCAGCAGCGGAAGCGGGATCCCAGATACGCAGTATTTT CASSGSGIPDTQYF
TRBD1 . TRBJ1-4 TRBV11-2 TGTGCCAGCACCCGCGACAGGGAGCATGAAAAACTGTTTTTT CASTRDREHEKLFF
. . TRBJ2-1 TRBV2 TGTGCCAGCAGTGTATGGATTGATGAGCAGTTCTTC CASSVWIDEQFF
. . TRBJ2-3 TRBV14 TGTGCCAGCAGCCAACTTTCTTCAACTAGCTACACAGATACGCAGTATTTT CASSQLSSTSYTDTQYF
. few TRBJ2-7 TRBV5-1 TGCGCCAGCAGCCACGACTCCTACGAGCAGTACTTC CASSHDSYEQYF
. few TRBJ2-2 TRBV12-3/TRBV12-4 TGTGCCAGCAGTCCCAACCTGACCGGGGAGCTGTTTTTT CASSPNLTGELFF
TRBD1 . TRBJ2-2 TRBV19 TGTGCCAGTAGCCACACAGGGGGCGGTGGCGGGGAGCTGTTTTTT CASSHTGGGGGELFF
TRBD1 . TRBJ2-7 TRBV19 TGTGCCAGTAGTATAGATCATCCCGGGACAGGACCCTACGAGCAGTACTTC CASSIDHPGTGPYEQYF
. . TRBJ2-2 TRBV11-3 TGTGCCAGCAGCTCGACACAGGGACCGCCGAACACCGGGGAGCTGTTTTTT CASSSTQGPPNTGELFF
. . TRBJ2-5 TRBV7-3 TGTGCCAGCAGCCTAAGGGGGGACCTTGGAGAGACCCAGTACTTC CASSLRGDLGETQYF
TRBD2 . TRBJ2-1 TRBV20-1 TGCAGTGCTAGTACTAGCGGGAGGACTTTTTATGAGCAGTTCTTC CSASTSGRTFYEQFF
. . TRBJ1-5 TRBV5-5 TGTGCCAGCAGGGGAGGGGCAAGGGATCAGCCCCAGCATTTT CASRGGARDQPQHF
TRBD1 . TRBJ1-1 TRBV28 TGTGCCAGCAGATCAACAGGGGGGGCCACTGAAGCTTTCTTT CASRSTGGATEAFF
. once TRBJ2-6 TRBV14 TGTGCCAGCAGCCTGGAGGTTAGTGGGGCCAACGTCCTGACTTTC CASSLEVSGANVLTF
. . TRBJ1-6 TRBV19 TGTGCCAGTAGTAGGGGCGATTCACCCCTCCACTTT CASSRGDSPLHF
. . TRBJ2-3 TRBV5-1 TGCGCCAGCAGCCCGGACAGCACAGATACGCAGTATTTT CASSPDSTDTQYF
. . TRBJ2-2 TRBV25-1 TGTGCCAGCAGAACTAGCCCCGGGGAGCTGTTTTTT CASRTSPGELFF
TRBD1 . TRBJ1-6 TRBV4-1 TGCGCCAGCAGCCAACGGCAGGGGGTTAGTTCACCCCTCCACTTT CASSQRQGVSSPLHF
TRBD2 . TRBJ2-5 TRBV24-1 TGTGCCACCAGTGACCCTGGGACTAGCGGGAGGGAAGAAGAGACCCAGTACTTC CATSDPGTSGREEETQYF
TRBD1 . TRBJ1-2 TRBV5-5 TGTGCCAGCAGCTTAGGGGGACAGATTATTTATGGCTACACCTTC CASSLGGQIIYGYTF
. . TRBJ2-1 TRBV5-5 TGTGCCAGCAGCTTGCCTGGCTCCTACAATGAGCAGTTCTTC CASSLPGSYNEQFF
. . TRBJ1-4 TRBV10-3 TGTGCCATCAGTGATGGTATTGCTGAAAAACTGTTTTTT CAISDGIAEKLFF
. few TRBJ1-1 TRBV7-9 TGTGCCAGCAGCCCCCGTGCAGGGATGGACACTGAAGCTTTCTTT CASSPRAGMDTEAFF
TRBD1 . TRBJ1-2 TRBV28 TGTGCCAGCAGTCGGACAGGGTTTGACTATGGCTACACCTTC CASSRTGFDYGYTF
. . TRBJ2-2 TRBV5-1 TGCGCCAGCAGCTTGGTATCCGGGAACACCGGGGAGCTGTTTTTT CASSLVSGNTGELFF
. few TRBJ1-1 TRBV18 TGTGCCAGCTCACCACGAGACAGAAACACTGAAGCTTTCTTT CASSPRDRNTEAFF
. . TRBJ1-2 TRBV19 TGTGCCAGTAGTACTGGGGAGGGACGCTATGGCTACACCTTC CASSTGEGRYGYTF
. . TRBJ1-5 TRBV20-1 TGCAGTGCTAGTAGGTCTGGGGTCAATCAGCCCCAGCATTTT CSASRSGVNQPQHF
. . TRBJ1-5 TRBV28 TGTGCCAGCAGTCCTATACTTCAAGGGAGCCATCAGCCCCAGCATTTT CASSPILQGSHQPQHF
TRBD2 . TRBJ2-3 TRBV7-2 TGTGCCAGCAGCTTTCGACTAGCGGGGGGGGCAGATACGCAGTATTTT CASSFRLAGGADTQYF
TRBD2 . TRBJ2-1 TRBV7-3 TGTGCCAGCAGACAAAGCGGGAGCTCCTACAATGAGCAGTTCTTC CASRQSGSSYNEQFF
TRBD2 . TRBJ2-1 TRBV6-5 TGTGCCAGCAGAGGCCTCGGTAGCGGGATCAATGAGCAGTTCTTC CASRGLGSGINEQFF
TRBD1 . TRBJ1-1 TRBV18 TGTGCCAGCTCAGAGGGACAGGACACTGAAGCTTTCTTT CASSEGQDTEAFF
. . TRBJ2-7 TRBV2 TGTGCCAGCAGTGAAGGCTCTTTAAGTAAACTCTCCTACGAGCAGTACTTC CASSEGSLSKLSYEQYF
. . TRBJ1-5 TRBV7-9 TGTGCCAGCAGCTTAACTCGGGTGAACAATCAGCCCCAGCATTTT CASSLTRVNNQPQHF